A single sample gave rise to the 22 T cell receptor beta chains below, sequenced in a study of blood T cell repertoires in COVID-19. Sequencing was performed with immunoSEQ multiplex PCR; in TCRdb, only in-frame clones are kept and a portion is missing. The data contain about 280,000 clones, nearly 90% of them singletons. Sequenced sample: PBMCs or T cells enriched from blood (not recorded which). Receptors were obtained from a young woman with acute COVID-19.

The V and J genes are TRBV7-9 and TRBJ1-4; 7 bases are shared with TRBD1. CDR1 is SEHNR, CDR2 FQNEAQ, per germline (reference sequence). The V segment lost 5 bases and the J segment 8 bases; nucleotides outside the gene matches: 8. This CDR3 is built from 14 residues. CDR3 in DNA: TGTGCCAGCAGCCCTTCAGGGGGAAGGGAAAAACTGTTTTTT. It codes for CASSPSGGREKLFF.

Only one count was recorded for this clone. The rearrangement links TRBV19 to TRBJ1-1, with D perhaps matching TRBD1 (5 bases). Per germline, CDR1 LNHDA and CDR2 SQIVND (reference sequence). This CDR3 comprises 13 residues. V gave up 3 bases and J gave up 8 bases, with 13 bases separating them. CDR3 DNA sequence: TGTGCCAGTAGTATTTTGTTGGGGGGAGAAGCTTTCTTT. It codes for CASSILLGGEAFF.

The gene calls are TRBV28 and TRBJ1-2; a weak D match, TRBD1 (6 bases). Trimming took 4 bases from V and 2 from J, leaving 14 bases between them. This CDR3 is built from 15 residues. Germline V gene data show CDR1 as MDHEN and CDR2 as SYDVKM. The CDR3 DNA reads TGTGCCAGCAGTTATTGGAGGGGGGGGAACTATGGCTACACCTTC. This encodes CASSYWRGGNYGYTF.

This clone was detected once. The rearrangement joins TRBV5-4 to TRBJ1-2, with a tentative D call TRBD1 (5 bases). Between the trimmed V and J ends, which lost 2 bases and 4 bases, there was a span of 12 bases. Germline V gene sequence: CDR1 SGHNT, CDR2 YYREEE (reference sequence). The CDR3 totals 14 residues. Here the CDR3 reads CASSFRDTPYGYTF. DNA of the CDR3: TGTGCCAGCAGCTTCAGGGATACTCCCTATGGCTACACCTTC.

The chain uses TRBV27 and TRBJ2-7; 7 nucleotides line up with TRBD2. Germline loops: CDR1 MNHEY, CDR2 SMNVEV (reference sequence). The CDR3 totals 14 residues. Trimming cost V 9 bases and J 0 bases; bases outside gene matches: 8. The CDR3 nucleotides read TGTGCCAGTAGTAGCGGGTCGAGCTCCTACGAGCAGTACTTC. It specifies CASSSGSSSYEQYF.

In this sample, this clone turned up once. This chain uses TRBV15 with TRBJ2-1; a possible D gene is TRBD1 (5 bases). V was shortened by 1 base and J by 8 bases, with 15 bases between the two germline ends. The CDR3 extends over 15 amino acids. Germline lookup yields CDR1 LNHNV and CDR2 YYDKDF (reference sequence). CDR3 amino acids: CATSRVGVRDDEQFF. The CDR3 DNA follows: TGTGCCACCAGCAGAGTAGGGGTTAGAGACGATGAGCAGTTCTTC.

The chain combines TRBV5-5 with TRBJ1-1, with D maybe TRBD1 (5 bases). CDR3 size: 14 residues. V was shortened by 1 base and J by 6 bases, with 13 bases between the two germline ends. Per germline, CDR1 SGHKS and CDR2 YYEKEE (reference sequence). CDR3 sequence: CASSLRGLGAEAFF. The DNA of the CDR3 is TGTGCCAGCAGCTTGAGGGGTTTAGGCGCTGAAGCTTTCTTT.

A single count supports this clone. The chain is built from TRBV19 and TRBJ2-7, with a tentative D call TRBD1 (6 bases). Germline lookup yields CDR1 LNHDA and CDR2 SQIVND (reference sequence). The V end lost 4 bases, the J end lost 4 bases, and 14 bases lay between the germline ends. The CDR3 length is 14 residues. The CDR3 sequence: CASSRGQGNYEQYF. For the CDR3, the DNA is TGTGCCAGTAGTAGGGGCCAGGGGAATTACGAGCAGTACTTC.

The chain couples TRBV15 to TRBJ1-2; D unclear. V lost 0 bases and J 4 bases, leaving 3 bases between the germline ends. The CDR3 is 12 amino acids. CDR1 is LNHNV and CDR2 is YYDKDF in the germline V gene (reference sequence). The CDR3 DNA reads TGTGCCACCAGCAGAGACAGCTATGGCTACACCTTC. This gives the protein CATSRDSYGYTF.

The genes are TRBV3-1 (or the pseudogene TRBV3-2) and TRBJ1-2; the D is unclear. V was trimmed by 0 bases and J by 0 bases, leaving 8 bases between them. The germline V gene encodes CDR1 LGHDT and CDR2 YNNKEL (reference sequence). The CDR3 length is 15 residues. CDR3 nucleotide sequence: TGTGCCAGCAGCCAAGATCTGCAGGCTAACTATGGCTACACCTTC. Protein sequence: CASSQDLQANYGYTF.

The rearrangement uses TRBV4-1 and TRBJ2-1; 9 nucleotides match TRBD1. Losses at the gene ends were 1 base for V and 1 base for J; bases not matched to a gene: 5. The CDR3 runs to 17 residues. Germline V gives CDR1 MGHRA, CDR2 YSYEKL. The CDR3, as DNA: TGCGCCAGCAGCCAAGCCCCGGGACAGGGATCCTACAATGAGCAGTTCTTC. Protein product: CASSQAPGQGSYNEQFF.

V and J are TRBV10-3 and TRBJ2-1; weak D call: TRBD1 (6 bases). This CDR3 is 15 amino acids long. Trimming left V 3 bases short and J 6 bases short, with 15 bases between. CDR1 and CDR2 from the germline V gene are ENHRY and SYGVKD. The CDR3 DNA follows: TGTGCCATCAGTGACCAGGGGAAATCGGGCAATGAGCAGTTCTTC. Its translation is CAISDQGKSGNEQFF.

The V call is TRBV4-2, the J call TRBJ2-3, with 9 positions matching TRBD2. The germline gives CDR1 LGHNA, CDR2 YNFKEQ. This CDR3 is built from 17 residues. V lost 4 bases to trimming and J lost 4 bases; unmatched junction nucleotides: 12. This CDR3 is CASSRPMGREGSDTQYF. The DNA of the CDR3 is TGTGCCAGCAGCCGACCTATGGGGCGGGAGGGGTCAGATACGCAGTATTTT.

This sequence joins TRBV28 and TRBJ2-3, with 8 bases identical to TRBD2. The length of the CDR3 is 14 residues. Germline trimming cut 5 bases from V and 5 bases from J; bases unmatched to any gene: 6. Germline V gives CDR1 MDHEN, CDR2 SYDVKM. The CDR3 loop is CASSRAGELDTQYF. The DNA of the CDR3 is TGTGCCAGCAGTCGAGCGGGAGAGCTAGATACGCAGTATTTT. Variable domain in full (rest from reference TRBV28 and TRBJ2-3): DVKVTQSSRYLVKRTGEKVFLECVQDMDHENMFWYRQDPGLGLRLIYFSYDVKMKEKGDIPEGYSVSREKKERFSLILESASTNQTSMYLCASSRAGELDTQYFGPGTRLTVL.

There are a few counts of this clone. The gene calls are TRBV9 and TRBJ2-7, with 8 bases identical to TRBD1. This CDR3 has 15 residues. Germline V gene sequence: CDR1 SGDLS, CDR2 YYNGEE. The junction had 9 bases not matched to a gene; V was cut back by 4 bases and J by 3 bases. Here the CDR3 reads CASSPGGQIYYEQYF. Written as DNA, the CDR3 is TGTGCCAGCAGCCCAGGGGGCCAAATCTACTACGAGCAGTACTTC.

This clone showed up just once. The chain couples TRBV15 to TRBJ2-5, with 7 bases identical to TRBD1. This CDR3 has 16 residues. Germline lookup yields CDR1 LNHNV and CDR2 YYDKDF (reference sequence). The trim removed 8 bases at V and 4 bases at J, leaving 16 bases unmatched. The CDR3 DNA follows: TGTGCCACCGAACCGGATTCCGGGACAGCCACAGAGACCCAGTACTTC. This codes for CATEPDSGTATETQYF.

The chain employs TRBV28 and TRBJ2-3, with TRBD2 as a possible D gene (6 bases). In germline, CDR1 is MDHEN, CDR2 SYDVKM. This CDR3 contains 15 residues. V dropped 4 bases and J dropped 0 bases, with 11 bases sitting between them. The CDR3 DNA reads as TGTGCCAGCAGTTACGTCGGGAGAAGCACAGATACGCAGTATTTT. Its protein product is CASSYVGRSTDTQYF.

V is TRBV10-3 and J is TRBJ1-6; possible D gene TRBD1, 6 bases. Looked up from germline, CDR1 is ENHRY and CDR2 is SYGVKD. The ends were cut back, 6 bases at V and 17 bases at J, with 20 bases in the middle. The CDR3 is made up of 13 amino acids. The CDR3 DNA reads TGTGCCATCAGAGACAGACAGGATTCAAGCGTCCACTTT. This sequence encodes CAIRDRQDSSVHF.

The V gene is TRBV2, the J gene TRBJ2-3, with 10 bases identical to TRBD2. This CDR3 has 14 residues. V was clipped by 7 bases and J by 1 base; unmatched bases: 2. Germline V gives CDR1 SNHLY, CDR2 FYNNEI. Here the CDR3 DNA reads TGTGCCAGCAACCTAGCGGGGGGCACAGATACGCAGTATTTT. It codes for CASNLAGGTDTQYF.

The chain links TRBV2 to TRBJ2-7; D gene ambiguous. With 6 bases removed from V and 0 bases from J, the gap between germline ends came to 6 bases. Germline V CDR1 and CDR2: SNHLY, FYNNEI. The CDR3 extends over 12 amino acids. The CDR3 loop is CASRASSYEQYF. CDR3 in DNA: TGTGCCAGCAGGGCCAGCTCCTACGAGCAGTACTTC.

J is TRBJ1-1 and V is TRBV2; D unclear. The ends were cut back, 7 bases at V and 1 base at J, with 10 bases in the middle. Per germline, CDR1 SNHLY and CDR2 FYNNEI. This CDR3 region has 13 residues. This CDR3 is CASIREWNTEAFF. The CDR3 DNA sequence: TGTGCCAGCATAAGGGAGTGGAACACTGAAGCTTTCTTT.

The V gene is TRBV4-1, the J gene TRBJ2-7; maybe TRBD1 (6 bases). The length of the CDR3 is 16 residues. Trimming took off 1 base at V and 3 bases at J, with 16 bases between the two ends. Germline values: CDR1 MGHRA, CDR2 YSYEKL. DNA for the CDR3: TGCGCCAGCAGCCAAGCCTCGGACGAGGGGGTCTACGAGCAGTACTTC. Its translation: CASSQASDEGVYEQYF.